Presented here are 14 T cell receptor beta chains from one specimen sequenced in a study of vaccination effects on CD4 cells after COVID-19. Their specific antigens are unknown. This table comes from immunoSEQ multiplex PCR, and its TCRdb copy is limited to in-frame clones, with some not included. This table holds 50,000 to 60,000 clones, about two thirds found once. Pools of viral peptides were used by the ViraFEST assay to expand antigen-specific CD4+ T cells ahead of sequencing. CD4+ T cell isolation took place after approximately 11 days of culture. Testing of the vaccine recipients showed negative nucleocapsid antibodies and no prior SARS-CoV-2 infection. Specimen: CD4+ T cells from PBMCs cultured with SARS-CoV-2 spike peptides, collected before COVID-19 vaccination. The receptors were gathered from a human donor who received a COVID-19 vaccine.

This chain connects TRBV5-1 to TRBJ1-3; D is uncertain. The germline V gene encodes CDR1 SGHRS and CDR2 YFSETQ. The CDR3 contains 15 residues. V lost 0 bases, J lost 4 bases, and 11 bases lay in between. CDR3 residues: CASSLEAGSGNTIYF. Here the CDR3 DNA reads TGCGCCAGCAGCTTGGAAGCGGGGTCCGGAAACACCATATATTTT.

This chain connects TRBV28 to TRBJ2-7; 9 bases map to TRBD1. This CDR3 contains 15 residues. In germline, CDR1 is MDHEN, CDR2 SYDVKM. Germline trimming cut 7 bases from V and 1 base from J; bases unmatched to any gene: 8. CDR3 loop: CASMPRGTGSYEQYF. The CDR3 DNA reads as TGTGCCAGCATGCCCCGCGGGACAGGGTCCTACGAGCAGTACTTC.

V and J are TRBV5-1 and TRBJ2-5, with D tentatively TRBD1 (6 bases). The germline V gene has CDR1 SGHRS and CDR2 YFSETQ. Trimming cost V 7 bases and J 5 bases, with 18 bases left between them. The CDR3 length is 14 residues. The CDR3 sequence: CASRPWTAPETQYF. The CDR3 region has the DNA TGCGCCAGCCGTCCATGGACAGCCCCCGAGACCCAGTACTTC.

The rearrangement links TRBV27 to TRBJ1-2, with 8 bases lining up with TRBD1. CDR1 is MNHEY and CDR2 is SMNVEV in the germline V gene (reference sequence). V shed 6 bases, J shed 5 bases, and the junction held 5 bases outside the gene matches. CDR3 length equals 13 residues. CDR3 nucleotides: TGTGCCAGCAGAACGACAGGGGCTTATGGCTACACCTTC. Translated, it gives CASRTTGAYGYTF.

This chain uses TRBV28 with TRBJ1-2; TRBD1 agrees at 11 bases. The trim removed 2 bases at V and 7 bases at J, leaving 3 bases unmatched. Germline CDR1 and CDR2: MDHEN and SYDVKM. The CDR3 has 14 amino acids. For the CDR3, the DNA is TGTGCCAGCAGTTTAGGGACAGGGGGACGTGGCTACACCTTC. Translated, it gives CASSLGTGGRGYTF.

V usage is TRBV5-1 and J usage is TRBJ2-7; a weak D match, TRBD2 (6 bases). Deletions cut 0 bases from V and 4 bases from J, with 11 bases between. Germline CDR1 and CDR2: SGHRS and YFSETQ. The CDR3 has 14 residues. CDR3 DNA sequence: TGCGCCAGCAGCTTGGTACCCGGACTATACGAGCAGTACTTC. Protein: CASSLVPGLYEQYF.

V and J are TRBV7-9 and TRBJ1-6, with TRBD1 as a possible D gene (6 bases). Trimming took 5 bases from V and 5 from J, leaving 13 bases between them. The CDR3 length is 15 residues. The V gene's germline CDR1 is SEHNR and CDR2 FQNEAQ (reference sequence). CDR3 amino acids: CASSKTRGNNSPLHF. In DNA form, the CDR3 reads TGTGCCAGCAGCAAAACGAGGGGGAATAATTCACCCCTCCACTTT.

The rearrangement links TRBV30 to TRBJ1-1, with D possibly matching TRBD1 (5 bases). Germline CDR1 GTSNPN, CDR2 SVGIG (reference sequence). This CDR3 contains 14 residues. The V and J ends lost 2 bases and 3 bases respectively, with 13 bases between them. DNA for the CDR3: TGTGCCTGGAGTCGAATGCGGGGGGACACTGAAGCTTTCTTT. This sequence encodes CAWSRMRGDTEAFF.

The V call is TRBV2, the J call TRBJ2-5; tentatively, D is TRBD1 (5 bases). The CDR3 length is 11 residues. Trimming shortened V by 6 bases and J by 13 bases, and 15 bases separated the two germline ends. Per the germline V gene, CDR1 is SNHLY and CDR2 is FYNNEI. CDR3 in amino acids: CASRDNQRPYF. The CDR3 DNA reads TGTGCCAGCAGGGACAATCAGAGGCCGTACTTC.

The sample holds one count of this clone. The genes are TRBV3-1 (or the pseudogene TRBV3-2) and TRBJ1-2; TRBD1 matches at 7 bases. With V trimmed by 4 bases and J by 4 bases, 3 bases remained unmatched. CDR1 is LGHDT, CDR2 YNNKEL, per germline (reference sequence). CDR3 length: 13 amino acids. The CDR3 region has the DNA TGTGCCAGCAGCCCCGGGACAGCCTATGGCTACACCTTC. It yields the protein CASSPGTAYGYTF.

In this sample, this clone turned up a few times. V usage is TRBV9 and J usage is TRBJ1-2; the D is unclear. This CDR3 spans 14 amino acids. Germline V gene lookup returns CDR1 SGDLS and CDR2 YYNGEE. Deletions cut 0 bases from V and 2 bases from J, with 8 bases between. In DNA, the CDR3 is TGTGCCAGCAGCGTAGAGGCCGGAAACTATGGCTACACCTTC. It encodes CASSVEAGNYGYTF.

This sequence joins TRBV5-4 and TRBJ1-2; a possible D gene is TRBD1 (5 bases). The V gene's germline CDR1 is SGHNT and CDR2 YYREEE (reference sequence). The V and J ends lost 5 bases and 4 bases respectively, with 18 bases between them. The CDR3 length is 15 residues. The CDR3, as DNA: TGTGCCAGCAGGAGTAGGGGCCTAGACCCCTATGGCTACACCTTC. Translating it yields CASRSRGLDPYGYTF.

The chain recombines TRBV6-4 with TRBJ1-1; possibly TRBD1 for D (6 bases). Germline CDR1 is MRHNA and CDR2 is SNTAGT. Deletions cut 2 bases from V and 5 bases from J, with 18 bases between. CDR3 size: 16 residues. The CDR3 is CASSDGSRRGETEAFF. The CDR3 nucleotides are TGTGCCAGCAGTGACGGCTCAAGGAGGGGGGAGACTGAAGCTTTCTTT.

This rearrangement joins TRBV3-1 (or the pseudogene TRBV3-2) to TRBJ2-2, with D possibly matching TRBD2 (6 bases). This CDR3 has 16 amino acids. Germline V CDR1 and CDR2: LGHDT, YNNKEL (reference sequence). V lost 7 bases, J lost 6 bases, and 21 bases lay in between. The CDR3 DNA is TGTGCCAGCAACTTCCAGGGACTTGCATGGCCCGGGGAGCTGTTTTTT. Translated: CASNFQGLAWPGELFF.